These 16 T cell receptor beta chains were all obtained from the same sample, sequenced in a study of T cell changes during pregnancy in multiple sclerosis. This table comes from immunoSEQ multiplex PCR, and its TCRdb copy is limited to in-frame clones, with some not included. The sample lists about 57,000 clones, 90% to 95% occurring once. Sequencing was performed on peripheral blood, taken after pregnancy. These receptors originate from a female donor with multiple sclerosis, enrolled in a pregnancy study.

This clone came up a few times. The V call is TRBV20-1, the J call TRBJ2-3; D unclear. Per the germline V gene, CDR1 is DFQATT and CDR2 is SNEGSKA (reference sequence). V was cut by 2 bases and J by 3 bases, with 3 bases left in between. The CDR3 is made up of 11 amino acids. CDR3 protein: CSARTTDTQYF. In DNA, the CDR3 is TGCAGTGCTAGAACTACAGATACGCAGTATTTT.

This chain links TRBV6-1 with TRBJ1-2, with 7 bases that match TRBD1. The junction had 0 bases not matched to a gene; V was cut back by 2 bases and J by 0 bases. From germline, CDR1 is MNHNS and CDR2 SASEGT. The CDR3 totals 14 residues. CDR3 in amino acids: CASSETGANYGYTF. Here the CDR3 DNA reads TGTGCCAGCAGTGAAACAGGGGCTAACTATGGCTACACCTTC.

This chain joins TRBV15 and TRBJ2-5, with a possible D match to TRBD2 (6 bases). V shed 0 bases and J shed 4 bases, with 24 bases lying between them. From germline, CDR1 is LNHNV and CDR2 YYDKDF (reference sequence). The CDR3 is 19 amino acids. The CDR3 is CATSRENQEGLVLRETQYF. The CDR3 DNA reads as TGTGCCACCAGCAGAGAAAACCAGGAGGGCCTAGTCCTCAGAGAGACCCAGTACTTC. Drawing the rest from reference TRBV15 and TRBJ2-5, the complete variable domain is DAMVIQNPRYQVTQFGKPVTLSCSQTLNHNVMYWYQQKSSQAPKLLFHYYDKDFNNEADTPDNFQSRRPNTSFCFLDIRSPGLGDTAMYLCATSRENQEGLVLRETQYFGPGTRLLVL.

This clone was seen just once. The genes are TRBV29-1 and TRBJ2-3; 7 bases are a match to TRBD2. Germline V CDR1 and CDR2: SQVTM, ANQGSEA. V dropped 7 bases and J dropped 0; count of bases not matched to a gene: 4. The CDR3 extends over 13 amino acids. The CDR3 DNA follows: TGCAGCGGCCGCGGGGGAAGCACAGATACGCAGTATTTT. It encodes CSGRGGSTDTQYF.

The rearrangement joins TRBV2 to TRBJ1-1, with TRBD1 matching 8 bases. In germline, CDR1 is SNHLY, CDR2 FYNNEI. Trimming removed 5 bases from V and 4 bases from J; junction bases left unmatched: 3. The CDR3 has 13 residues. The CDR3 loop reads CASSRQGITEAFF. In DNA form, the CDR3 reads TGTGCCAGCAGTAGACAGGGGATCACTGAAGCTTTCTTT.

This clone was counted a single time. The chain carries TRBV19 and TRBJ2-1; a possible D gene is TRBD2 (6 bases). The CDR3 runs 14 residues. The germline V and J ends were trimmed by 1 base and 4 bases, with 8 bases remaining between them. Germline values: CDR1 LNHDA, CDR2 SQIVND (reference sequence). CDR3 in DNA: TGTGCCAGTAGTATAGCGGGAGTGTACAATGAGCAGTTCTTC. Amino acid sequence: CASSIAGVYNEQFF.

This chain joins TRBV28 and TRBJ2-1; 10 nucleotides line up with TRBD1. From germline, CDR1 is MDHEN and CDR2 SYDVKM. V was clipped by 8 bases and J by 2 bases; unmatched bases: 3. The CDR3 is 14 amino acids. In DNA form, the CDR3 reads TGTGCCAGCCGGACAGGGGGAACCTACAATGAGCAGTTCTTC. Its protein product is CASRTGGTYNEQFF.

J is TRBJ1-2 and V is TRBV4-1; D not certain. The V end lost 4 bases, the J end lost 4 bases, and 16 bases lay between the germline ends. CDR3 length: 15 residues. Germline-derived CDR1 and CDR2 are MGHRA and YSYEKL. The chain's CDR3 is CASSLNPGTVYGYTF. The CDR3 DNA sequence: TGCGCCAGCAGCCTAAACCCCGGAACAGTCTATGGCTACACCTTC.

The chain combines TRBV28 with TRBJ2-7; 7 nucleotides agree with TRBD2. Trimming cost V 6 bases and J 3 bases; bases outside gene matches: 11. The CDR3 contains 15 residues. Germline V lookup: CDR1 MDHEN, CDR2 SYDVKM. The CDR3 reads CASRPGGISSYEQYF. The CDR3 coding sequence is TGTGCCAGCAGACCCGGGGGGATCTCAAGCTACGAGCAGTACTTC.

The chain carries TRBV28 and TRBJ2-3; tentatively, D is TRBD1 (5 bases). The CDR3 extends over 15 amino acids. CDR1 is MDHEN and CDR2 is SYDVKM in the germline V gene. Deletions cut 4 bases from V and 8 bases from J, with 19 bases between. CDR3 amino acids: CASSSVVVVGVTQYF. CDR3 in DNA: TGTGCCAGCAGTTCAGTGGTAGTCGTAGGGGTTACGCAGTATTTT.

The rearrangement joins TRBV5-5 to TRBJ2-2; no firm D call. Per the germline V gene, CDR1 is SGHKS and CDR2 is YYEKEE (reference sequence). V was trimmed by 2 bases and J by 4 bases, leaving 3 bases between them. CDR3 length: 12 residues. The CDR3 here is CASSFSTGELFF. CDR3 sequence (DNA): TGTGCCAGCAGCTTCAGCACCGGGGAGCTGTTTTTT.

The chain joins TRBV4-3 to TRBJ2-7, with D possibly TRBD1 on 6 matching bases. In germline, CDR1 is LGHNA, CDR2 YSLEER. V shed 4 bases and J shed 9 bases, with 22 bases lying between them. This CDR3 is built from 15 residues. CDR3 residues: CASSLDRSLTSGQYF. For the CDR3, the DNA is TGCGCCAGCAGCCTAGACAGGTCTCTAACGAGCGGGCAGTACTTC.

J is TRBJ2-4 and V is TRBV21-1; whether TRBD1, the table's D call, matches the DNA was not checked. TRBV21-1 is given as a pseudogene. This CDR3 contains 20 residues. Here the CDR3 DNA reads TGTGCCAGCAGCAAAGAATCAGGGGGCGCCCCCAAGATAGCCAAAAACATTCAGTACTTC. This codes for CASSKESGGAPKIAKNIQYF.

The chain couples TRBV5-6 to TRBJ1-3; D gene uncertain. This CDR3 spans 14 amino acids. Germline-derived CDR1 and CDR2 are SGHDT and YYEEEE. V dropped 4 bases and J dropped 4 bases, with 12 bases sitting between them. The CDR3 region is CASSERVGGNTIYF. In DNA form, the CDR3 reads TGTGCCAGCAGCGAAAGAGTCGGGGGAAACACCATATATTTT.

This sequence joins TRBV6-5 and TRBJ1-2; 9 positions match TRBD1. J lost 6 bases, V lost 8 bases, and 16 bases had no gene match. In germline, CDR1 is MNHEY, CDR2 SVGAGI. CDR3 length: 16 amino acids. The CDR3 DNA sequence: TGTGCCAGCGGTTCCCTTAACAGGGGGCGCGGCGATGGCTACACCTTC. Translation gives CASGSLNRGRGDGYTF.

This chain links TRBV29-1 with TRBJ1-2, with 9 bases that match TRBD1. CDR3 length: 11 residues. The germline V gene encodes CDR1 SQVTM and CDR2 ANQGSEA. With V trimmed by 6 bases and J by 6 bases, 2 bases remained unmatched. The CDR3 bases are TGCAGCGTAAACAGGGGGCATGGCTACACCTTC. Translating it yields CSVNRGHGYTF.